Listed below are T cell receptor beta chains from one sample, sequenced in a study of vaccination and CD4 T cells after COVID-19. One entry per CDR3 protein, called by TCRdb with MiXCR from the PCR reads. The profile shows about 40,000 distinct CDR3 sequences, approximately 40% of them singletons. The sample was CD4+ T cells from blood, taken about 7 months after SARS-CoV-2 vaccination. These receptors originate from a human donor who had recovered from COVID-19. The CDR3 runs from the conserved cysteine through the conserved F or W. D genes are given only for firm matches. Size is stated for part of the rows, as once, few or many counts, or as a class when the clone is expanded.

j_call: TRBJ2-5; d_call: TRBD2; clone_size: few; v_call: TRBV2; cdr3_aa: CASSARTSGIEQETQYF; cdr3_nt: TGTGCCAGCAGTGCCCGGACTAGCGGGATAGAACAAGAGACCCAGTACTTC
j_call: TRBJ1-5; d_call: -; clone_size: -; v_call: TRBV11-3; cdr3_aa: CATARPRDQPQHF; cdr3_nt: TGTGCCACAGCCAGGCCCAGAGATCAGCCCCAGCATTTT
j_call: TRBJ1-2; d_call: TRBD1; clone_size: -; v_call: TRBV20-1; cdr3_aa: CSARDRDRAFNYGYTF; cdr3_nt: TGCAGTGCTAGAGACCGGGACAGGGCCTTTAACTATGGCTACACCTTC
j_call: TRBJ2-7; d_call: TRBD2; clone_size: once; v_call: TRBV20-1; cdr3_aa: CSARGLAGAYEQYF; cdr3_nt: TGCAGTGCTAGGGGGCTAGCGGGAGCCTACGAGCAGTACTTC
j_call: TRBJ2-4; d_call: TRBD1; clone_size: -; v_call: TRBV6-2/TRBV6-3; cdr3_aa: CASSLQGARIQYF; cdr3_nt: TGTGCCAGCAGTTTACAGGGGGCGCGCATTCAGTACTTC
j_call: TRBJ2-5; d_call: TRBD2; clone_size: -; v_call: TRBV7-2; cdr3_aa: CASSLRTSGSVQETQYF; cdr3_nt: TGTGCCAGCAGCTTACGGACTAGCGGGAGTGTTCAAGAGACCCAGTACTTC
j_call: TRBJ2-5; d_call: -; clone_size: few; v_call: TRBV20-1; cdr3_aa: CSASDGELRTQYF; cdr3_nt: TGCAGTGCTTCAGACGGGGAATTGAGGACCCAGTACTTC
j_call: TRBJ2-3; d_call: -; clone_size: few; v_call: TRBV2; cdr3_aa: CASRALTDTQYF; cdr3_nt: TGTGCCAGCAGGGCCCTCACAGATACGCAGTATTTT
j_call: TRBJ1-1; d_call: -; clone_size: few; v_call: TRBV29-1; cdr3_aa: CSVVIGRNTEAFF; cdr3_nt: TGCAGCGTTGTCATAGGGCGGAACACTGAAGCTTTCTTT
j_call: TRBJ2-7; d_call: -; clone_size: -; v_call: TRBV18; cdr3_aa: CASSPGLYEQYF; cdr3_nt: TGTGCCAGCTCACCAGGCCTCTACGAGCAGTACTTC